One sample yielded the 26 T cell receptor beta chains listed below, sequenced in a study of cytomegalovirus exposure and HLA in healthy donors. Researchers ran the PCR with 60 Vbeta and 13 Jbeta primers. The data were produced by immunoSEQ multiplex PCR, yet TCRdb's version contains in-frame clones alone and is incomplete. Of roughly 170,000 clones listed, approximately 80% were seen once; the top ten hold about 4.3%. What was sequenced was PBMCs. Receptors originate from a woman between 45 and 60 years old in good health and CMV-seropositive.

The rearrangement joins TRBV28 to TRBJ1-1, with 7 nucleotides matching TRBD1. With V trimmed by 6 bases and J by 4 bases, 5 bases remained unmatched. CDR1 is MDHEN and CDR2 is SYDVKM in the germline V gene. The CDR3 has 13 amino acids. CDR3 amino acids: CASRLQGSTEAFF. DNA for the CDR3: TGTGCCAGCAGACTACAGGGGAGCACTGAAGCTTTCTTT.

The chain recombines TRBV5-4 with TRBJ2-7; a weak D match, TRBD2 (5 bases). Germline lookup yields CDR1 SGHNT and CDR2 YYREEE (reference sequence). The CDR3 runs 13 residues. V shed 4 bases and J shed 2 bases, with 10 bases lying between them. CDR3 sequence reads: CASSPHGTYEQYF. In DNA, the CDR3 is TGTGCCAGCAGCCCTCACGGGACCTACGAGCAGTACTTC.

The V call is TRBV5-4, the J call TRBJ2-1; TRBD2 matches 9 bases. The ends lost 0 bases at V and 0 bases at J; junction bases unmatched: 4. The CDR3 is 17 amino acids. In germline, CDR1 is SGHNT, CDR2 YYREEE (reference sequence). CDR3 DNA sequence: TGTGCCAGCAGCTTGGACGTAGCGGGGGACTCCTACAATGAGCAGTTCTTC. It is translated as CASSLDVAGDSYNEQFF.

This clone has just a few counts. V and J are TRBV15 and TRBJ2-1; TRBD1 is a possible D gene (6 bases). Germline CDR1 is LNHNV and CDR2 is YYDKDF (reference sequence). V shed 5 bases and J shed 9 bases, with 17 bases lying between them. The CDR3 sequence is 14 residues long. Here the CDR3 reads CATSGGPRRGEQFF. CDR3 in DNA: TGTGCCACCAGCGGGGGCCCCCGGAGAGGTGAGCAGTTCTTC.

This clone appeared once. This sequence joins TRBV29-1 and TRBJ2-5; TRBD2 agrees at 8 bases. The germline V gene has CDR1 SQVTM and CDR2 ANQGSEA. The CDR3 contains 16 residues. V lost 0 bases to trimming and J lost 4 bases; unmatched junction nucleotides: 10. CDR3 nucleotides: TGCAGCGTTGAAGAGAGTGCGCCGGGAGGGAGAGAGACCCAGTACTTC. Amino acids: CSVEESAPGGRETQYF.

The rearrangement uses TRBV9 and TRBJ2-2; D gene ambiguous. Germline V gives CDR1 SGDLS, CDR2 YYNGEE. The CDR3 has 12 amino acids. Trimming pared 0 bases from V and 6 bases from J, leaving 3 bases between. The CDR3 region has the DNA TGTGCCAGCAGCGTAGCTGCCGGGGAGCTGTTTTTT. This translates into CASSVAAGELFF.

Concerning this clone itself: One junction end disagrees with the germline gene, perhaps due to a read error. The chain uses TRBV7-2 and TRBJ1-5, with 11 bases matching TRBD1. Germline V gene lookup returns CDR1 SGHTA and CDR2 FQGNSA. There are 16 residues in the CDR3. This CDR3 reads CVSSVGGQGAGQPQHF. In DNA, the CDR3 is TGTGTCAGCAGCGTAGGCGGACAGGGGGCCGGTCAGCCCCAGCATTTT.

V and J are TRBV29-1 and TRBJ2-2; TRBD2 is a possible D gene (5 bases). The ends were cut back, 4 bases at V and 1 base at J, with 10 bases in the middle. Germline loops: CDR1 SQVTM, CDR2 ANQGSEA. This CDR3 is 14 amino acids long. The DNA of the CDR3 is TGCAGCGTTGGAGGACTGGGGAACACCGGGGAGCTGTTTTTT. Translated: CSVGGLGNTGELFF.

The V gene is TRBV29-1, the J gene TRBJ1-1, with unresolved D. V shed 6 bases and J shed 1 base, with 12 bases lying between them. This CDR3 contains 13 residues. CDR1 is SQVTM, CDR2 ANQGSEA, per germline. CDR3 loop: CSVSREENTEAFF. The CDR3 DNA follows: TGCAGCGTCTCGAGGGAGGAGAACACTGAAGCTTTCTTT.

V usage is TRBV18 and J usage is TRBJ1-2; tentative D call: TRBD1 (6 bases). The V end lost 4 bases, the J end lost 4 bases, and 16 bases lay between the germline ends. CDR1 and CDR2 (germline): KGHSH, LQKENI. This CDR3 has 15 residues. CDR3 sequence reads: CASSQNTGNSYGYTF. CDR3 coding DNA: TGTGCCAGCTCACAAAACACAGGGAATTCCTATGGCTACACCTTC.

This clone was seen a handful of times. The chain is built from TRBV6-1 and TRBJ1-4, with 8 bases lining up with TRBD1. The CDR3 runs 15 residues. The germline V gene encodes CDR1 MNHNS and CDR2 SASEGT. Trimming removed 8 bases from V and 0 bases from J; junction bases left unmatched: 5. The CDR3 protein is CASYGQGATNEKLFF. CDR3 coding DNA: TGTGCCAGCTACGGACAGGGTGCAACTAATGAAAAACTGTTTTTT.

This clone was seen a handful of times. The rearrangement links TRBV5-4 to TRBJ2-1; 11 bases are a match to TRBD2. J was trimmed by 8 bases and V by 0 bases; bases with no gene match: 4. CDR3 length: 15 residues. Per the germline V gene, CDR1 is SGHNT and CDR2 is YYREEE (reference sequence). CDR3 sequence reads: CASSLGLAGGHEQFF. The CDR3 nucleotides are TGTGCCAGCAGCTTGGGCCTAGCGGGGGGACATGAGCAGTTCTTC.

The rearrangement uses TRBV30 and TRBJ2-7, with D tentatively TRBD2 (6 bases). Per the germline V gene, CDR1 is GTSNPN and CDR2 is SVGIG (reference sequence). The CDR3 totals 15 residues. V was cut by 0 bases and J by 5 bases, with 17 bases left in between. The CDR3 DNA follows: TGTGCCTGGAGTGTAGGGGACTTCTCTAGGGACGAGCAGTACTTC. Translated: CAWSVGDFSRDEQYF.

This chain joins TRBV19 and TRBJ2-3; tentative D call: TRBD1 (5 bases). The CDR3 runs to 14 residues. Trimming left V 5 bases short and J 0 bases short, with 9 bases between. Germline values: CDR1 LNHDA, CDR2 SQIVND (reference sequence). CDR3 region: CASSWTPSTDTQYF. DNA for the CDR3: TGTGCCAGTAGTTGGACACCTAGCACAGATACGCAGTATTTT.

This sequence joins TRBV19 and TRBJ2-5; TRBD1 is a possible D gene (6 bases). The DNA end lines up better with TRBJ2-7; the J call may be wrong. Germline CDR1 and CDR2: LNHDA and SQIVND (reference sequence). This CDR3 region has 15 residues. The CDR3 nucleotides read TGTGCCAGTAGTATAAATGGGGGCGTAACCTACGAGCAGTACTTC. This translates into CASSINGGVTYEQYF.

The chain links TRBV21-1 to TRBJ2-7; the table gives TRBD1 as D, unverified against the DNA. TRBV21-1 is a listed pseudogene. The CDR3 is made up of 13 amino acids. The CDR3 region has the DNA TGTGCCAGCAGCGCCAGGATATACGACGAGCAGTACTTC. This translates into CASSARIYDEQYF.

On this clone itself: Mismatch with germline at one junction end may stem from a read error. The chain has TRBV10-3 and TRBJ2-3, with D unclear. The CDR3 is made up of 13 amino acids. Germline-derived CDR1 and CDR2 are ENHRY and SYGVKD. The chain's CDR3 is CALSVGGTDTQYF. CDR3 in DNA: TGTGCCCTCAGCGTAGGAGGCACAGATACGCAGTATTTT.

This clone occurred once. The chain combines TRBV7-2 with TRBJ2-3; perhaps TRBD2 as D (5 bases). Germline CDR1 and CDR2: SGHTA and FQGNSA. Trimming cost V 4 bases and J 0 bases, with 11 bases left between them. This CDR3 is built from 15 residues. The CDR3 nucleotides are TGTGCCAGCAGCTCCGAGGGTTCCAGCACAGATACGCAGTATTTT. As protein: CASSSEGSSTDTQYF.

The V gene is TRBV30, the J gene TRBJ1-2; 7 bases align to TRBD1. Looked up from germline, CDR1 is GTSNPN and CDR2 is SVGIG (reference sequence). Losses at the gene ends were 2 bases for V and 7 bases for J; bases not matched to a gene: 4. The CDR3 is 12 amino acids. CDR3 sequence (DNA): TGTGCCTGGAGTAGACAGGGAGTTGGCTACACCTTC. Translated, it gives CAWSRQGVGYTF.

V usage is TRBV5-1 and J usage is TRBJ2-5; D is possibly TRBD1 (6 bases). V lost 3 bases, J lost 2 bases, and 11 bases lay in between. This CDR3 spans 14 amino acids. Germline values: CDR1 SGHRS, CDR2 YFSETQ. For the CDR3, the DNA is TGCGCCAGCAGCTCGGGACAATTACAAGAGACCCAGTACTTC. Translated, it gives CASSSGQLQETQYF.

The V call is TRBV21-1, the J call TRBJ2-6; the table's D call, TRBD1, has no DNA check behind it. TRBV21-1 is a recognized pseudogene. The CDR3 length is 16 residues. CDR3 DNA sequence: TGTGCCAGCAGCATAAACACAGGGGTAGGGGCCAACGTCCTGACTTTC. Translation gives CASSINTGVGANVLTF.

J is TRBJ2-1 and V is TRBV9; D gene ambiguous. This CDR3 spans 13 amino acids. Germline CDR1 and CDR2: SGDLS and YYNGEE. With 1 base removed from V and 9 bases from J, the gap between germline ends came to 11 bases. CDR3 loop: CASSVSPTGEQFF. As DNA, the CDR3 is TGTGCCAGCAGCGTATCTCCGACGGGTGAGCAGTTCTTC. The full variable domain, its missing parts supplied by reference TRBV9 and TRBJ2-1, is DSGVTQTPKHLITATGQRVTLRCSPRSGDLSVYWYQQSLDQGLQFLIQYYNGEERAKGNILERFSAQQFPDLHSELNLSSLELGDSALYFCASSVSPTGEQFFGPGTRLTVL.

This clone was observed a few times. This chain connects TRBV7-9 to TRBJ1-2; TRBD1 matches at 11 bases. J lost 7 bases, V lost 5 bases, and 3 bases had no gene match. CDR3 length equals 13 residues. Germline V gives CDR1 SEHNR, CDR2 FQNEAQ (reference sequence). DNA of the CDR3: TGTGCCAGCAGCGGACAGGGGGCTGTTGGCTACACCTTC. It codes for CASSGQGAVGYTF.

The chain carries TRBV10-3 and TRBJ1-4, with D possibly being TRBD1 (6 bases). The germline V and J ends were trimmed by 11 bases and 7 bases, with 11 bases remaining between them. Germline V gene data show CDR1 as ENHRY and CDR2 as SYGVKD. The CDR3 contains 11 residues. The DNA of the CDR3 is TGTGCCGCCCAGGGGATTGAAAAACTGTTTTTT. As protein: CAAQGIEKLFF.

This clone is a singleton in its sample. The chain's CDR3 is CASRKLAGLETQYF. The CDR3 nucleotides read TGTGCCAGCAGGAAATTAGCGGGTTTGGAGACCCAGTACTTC. The chain joins TRBV6-1 to TRBJ2-5; 7 bases are shared with TRBD2. The germline V gene has CDR1 MNHNS and CDR2 SASEGT. J gave up 5 bases and V 6 bases, and 9 bases lay outside the gene matches. The CDR3 loop spans 14 amino acids.

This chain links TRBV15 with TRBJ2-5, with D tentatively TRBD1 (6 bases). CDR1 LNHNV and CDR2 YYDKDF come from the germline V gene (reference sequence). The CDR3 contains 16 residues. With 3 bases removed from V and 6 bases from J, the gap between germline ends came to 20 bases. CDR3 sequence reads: CATSSQLGQGQKTQYF. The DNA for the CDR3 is TGTGCCACCAGCAGTCAATTGGGGCAGGGGCAGAAGACCCAGTACTTC. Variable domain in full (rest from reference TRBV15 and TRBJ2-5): DAMVIQNPRYQVTQFGKPVTLSCSQTLNHNVMYWYQQKSSQAPKLLFHYYDKDFNNEADTPDNFQSRRPNTSFCFLDIRSPGLGDTAMYLCATSSQLGQGQKTQYFGPGTRLLVL.